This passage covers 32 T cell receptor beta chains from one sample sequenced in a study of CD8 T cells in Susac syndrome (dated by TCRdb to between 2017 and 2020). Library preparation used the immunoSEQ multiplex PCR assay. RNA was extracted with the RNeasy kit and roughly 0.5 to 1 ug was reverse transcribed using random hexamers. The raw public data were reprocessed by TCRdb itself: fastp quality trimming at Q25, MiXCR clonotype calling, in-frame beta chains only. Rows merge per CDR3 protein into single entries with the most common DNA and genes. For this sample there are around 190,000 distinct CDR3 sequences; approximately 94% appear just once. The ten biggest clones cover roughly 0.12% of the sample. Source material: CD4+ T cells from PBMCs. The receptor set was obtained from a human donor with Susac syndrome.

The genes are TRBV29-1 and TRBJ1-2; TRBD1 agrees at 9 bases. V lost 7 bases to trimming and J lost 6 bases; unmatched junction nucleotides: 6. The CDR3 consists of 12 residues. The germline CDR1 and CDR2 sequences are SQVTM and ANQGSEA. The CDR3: CSAGDREHGYTF. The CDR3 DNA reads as TGCAGCGCCGGGGACAGGGAACATGGCTACACCTTC.

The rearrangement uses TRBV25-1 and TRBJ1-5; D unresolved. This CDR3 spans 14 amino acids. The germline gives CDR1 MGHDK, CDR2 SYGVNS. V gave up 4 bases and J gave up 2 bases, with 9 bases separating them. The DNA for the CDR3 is TGTGCCAGCAGTGGTGGGAAAGGCAATCAGCCCCAGCATTTT. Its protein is CASSGGKGNQPQHF. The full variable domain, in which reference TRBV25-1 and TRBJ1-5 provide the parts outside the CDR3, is EADIYQTPRYLVIGTGKKITLECSQTMGHDKMYWYQQDPGMELHLIHYSYGVNSTEKGDLSSESTVSRIRTEHFPLTLESARPSHTSQYLCASSGGKGNQPQHFGDGTRLSIL.

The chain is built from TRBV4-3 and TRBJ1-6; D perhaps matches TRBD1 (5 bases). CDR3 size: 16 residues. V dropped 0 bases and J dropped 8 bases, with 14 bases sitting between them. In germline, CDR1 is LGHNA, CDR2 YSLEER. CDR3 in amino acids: CASSQDDKGIHSPLHF. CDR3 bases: TGCGCCAGCAGCCAAGATGATAAGGGGATTCATTCACCCCTCCACTTT.

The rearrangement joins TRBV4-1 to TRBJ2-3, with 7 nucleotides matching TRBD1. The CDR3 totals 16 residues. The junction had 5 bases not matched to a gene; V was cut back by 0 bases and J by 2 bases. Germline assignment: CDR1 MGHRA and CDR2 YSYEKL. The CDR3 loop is CASSQETTGHTDTQYF. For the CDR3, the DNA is TGCGCCAGCAGCCAAGAGACGACAGGGCACACAGATACGCAGTATTTT.

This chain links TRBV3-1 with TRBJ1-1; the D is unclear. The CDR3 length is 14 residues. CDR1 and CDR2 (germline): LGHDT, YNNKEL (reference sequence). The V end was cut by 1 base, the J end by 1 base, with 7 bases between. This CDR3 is CASSQGETNTEAFF. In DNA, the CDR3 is TGTGCCAGCAGCCAAGGGGAAACGAACACTGAAGCTTTCTTT.

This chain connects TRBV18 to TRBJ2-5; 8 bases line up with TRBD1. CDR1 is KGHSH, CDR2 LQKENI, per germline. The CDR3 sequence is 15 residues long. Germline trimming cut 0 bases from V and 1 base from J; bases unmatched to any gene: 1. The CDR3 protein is CASSPPDRVQETQYF. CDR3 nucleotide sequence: TGTGCCAGCTCACCACCGGACAGGGTCCAAGAGACCCAGTACTTC.

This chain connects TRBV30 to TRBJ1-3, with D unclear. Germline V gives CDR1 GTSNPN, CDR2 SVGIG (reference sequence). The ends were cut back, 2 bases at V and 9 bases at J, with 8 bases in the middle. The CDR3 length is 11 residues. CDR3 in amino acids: CAWSRPATIYF. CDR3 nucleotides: TGTGCCTGGAGTCGACCCGCCACCATATATTTT.

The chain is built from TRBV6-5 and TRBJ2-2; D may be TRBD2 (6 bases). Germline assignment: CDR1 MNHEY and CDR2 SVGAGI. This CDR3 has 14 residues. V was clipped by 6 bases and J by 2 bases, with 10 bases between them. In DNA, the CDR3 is TGTGCCAGCAGGGGGACTCTCAACACCGGGGAGCTGTTTTTT. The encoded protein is CASRGTLNTGELFF.

The DNA of the CDR3 is TGTGCCAGCAGTGGGTCTAGCGGCGCCTACGAGCAGTACTTC. Protein product: CASSGSSGAYEQYF. The chain has TRBV2 and TRBJ2-7; 7 bases fit TRBD2. Germline CDR1 and CDR2: SNHLY and FYNNEI. Trimming cost V 4 bases and J 2 bases; bases outside gene matches: 5. This CDR3 is 14 amino acids long.

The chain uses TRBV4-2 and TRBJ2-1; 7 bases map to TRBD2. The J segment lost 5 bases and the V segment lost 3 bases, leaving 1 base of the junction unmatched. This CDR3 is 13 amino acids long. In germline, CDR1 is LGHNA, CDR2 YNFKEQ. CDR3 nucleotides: TGTGCCAGCAGCCAGGCGGGGGACAATGAGCAGTTCTTC. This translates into CASSQAGDNEQFF.

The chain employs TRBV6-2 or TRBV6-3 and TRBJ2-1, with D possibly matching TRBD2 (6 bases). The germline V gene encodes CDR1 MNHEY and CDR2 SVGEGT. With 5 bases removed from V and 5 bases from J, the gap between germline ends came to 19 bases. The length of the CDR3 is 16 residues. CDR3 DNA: TGTGCCAGCAGTCCCCGATGGACTAACCCAAACAATGAGCAGTTCTTC. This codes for CASSPRWTNPNNEQFF.

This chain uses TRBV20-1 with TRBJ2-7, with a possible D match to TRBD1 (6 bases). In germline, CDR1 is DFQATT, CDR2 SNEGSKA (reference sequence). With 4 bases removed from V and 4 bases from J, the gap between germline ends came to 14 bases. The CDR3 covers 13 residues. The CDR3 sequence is CSAIGTNDYEQYF. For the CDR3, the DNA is TGCAGTGCTATCGGGACAAACGATTACGAGCAGTACTTC.

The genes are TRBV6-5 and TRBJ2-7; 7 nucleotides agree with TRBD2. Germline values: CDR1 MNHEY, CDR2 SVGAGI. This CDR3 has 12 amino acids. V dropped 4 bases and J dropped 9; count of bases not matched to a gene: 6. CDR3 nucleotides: TGTGCCAGCAGTTCCGGGACGGGGGGGCAGTACTTC. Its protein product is CASSSGTGGQYF.

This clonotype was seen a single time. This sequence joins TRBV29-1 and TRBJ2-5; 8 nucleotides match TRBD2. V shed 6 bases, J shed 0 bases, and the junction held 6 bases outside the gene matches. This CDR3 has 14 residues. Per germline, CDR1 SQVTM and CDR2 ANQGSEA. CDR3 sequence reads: CSVAAGVYQETQYF. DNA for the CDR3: TGCAGCGTGGCAGCGGGGGTGTACCAAGAGACCCAGTACTTC.

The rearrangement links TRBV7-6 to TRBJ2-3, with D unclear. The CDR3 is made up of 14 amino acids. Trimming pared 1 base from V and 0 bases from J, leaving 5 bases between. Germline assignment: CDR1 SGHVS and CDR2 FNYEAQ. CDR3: CASSLDASTDTQYF. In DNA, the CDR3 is TGTGCCAGCAGCTTAGATGCCAGCACAGATACGCAGTATTTT.

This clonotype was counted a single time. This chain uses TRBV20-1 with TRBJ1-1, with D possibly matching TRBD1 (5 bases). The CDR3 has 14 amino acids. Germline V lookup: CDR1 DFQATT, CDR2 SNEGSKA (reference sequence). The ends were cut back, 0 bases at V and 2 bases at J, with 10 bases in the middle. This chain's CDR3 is CSARDLGLNTEAFF. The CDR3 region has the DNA TGCAGTGCTAGAGATTTGGGGCTAAACACTGAAGCTTTCTTT.

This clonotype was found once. As DNA, the CDR3 is TGTGCCAGCAGCCAGGCGGACAGCGACCTCCAAGATACGCAGTATTTT. Translating gives CASSQADSDLQDTQYF. The chain couples TRBV7-9 to TRBJ2-3, with D perhaps TRBD1 (6 bases). V was shortened by 5 bases and J by 5 bases, with 20 bases between the two germline ends. This CDR3 has 16 amino acids. The germline gives CDR1 SEHNR, CDR2 FQNEAQ (reference sequence).

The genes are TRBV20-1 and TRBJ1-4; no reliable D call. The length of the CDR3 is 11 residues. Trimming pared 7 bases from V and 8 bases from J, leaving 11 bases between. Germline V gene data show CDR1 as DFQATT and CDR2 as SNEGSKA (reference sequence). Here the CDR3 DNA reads TGCAGTGTCGGGCTTCGCGAAAAACTGTTTTTT. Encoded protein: CSVGLREKLFF.

CDR3 coding DNA: TGTGCCAGCAGCTCACCCTCTAGCTACGAGCAGTACTTC. This gives the protein CASSSPSSYEQYF. This chain joins TRBV7-8 and TRBJ2-7; D ambiguous. Trimming pared 4 bases from V and 3 bases from J, leaving 10 bases between. CDR3 length: 13 residues. The V gene's germline CDR1 is SGHVS and CDR2 FQNEAQ. Filled out from reference TRBV7-8 and TRBJ2-7, the complete variable domain reads GAGVSQSPRYKVAKRGQDVALRCDPISGHVSLFWYQQALGQGPEFLTYFQNEAQLDKSGLPSDRFFAERPEGSVSTLKIQRTQQEDSAVYLCASSSPSSYEQYFGPGTRLTVT.

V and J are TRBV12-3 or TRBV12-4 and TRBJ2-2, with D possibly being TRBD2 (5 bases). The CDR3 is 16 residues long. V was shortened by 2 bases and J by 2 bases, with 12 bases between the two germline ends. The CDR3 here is CASSLRRTSNTGELFF. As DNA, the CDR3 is TGTGCCAGCAGTTTAAGGAGGACCTCTAACACCGGGGAGCTGTTTTTT.

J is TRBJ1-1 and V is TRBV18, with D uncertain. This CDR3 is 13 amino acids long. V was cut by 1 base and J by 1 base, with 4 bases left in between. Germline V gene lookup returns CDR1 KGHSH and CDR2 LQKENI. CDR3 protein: CASSPHENTEAFF. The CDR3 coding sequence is TGTGCCAGCTCACCACACGAGAACACTGAAGCTTTCTTT.

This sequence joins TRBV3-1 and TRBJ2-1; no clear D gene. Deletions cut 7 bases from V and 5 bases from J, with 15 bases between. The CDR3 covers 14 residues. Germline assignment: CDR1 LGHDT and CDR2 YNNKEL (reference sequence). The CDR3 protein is CASTQLGYHNEQFF. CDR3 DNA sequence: TGTGCCAGCACCCAGCTAGGATACCACAATGAGCAGTTCTTC.

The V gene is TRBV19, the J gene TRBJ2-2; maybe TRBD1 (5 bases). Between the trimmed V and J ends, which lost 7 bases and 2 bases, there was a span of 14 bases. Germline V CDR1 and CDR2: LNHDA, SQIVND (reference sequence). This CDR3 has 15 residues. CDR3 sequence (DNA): TGTGCCAGTAAGGGTACAGGCCTCAACACCGGGGAGCTGTTTTTT. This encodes CASKGTGLNTGELFF.

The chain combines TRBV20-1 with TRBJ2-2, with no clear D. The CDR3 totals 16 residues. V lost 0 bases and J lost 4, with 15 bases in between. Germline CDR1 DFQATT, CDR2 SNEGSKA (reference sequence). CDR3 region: CSARDERRLTTGELFF. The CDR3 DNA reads TGCAGTGCTAGAGATGAAAGGAGACTTACCACCGGGGAGCTGTTTTTT.

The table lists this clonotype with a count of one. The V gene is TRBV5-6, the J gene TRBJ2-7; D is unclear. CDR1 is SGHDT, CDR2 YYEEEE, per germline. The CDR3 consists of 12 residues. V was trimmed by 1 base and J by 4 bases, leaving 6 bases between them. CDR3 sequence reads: CASSLLPYEQYF. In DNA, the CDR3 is TGTGCCAGCAGCTTGCTGCCGTACGAGCAGTACTTC.

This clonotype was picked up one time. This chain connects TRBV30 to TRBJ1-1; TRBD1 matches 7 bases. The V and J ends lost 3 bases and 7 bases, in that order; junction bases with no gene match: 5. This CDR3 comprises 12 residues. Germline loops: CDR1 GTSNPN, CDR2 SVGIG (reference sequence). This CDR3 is CAWSWGTDEAFF. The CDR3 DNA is TGTGCCTGGAGCTGGGGGACAGATGAAGCTTTCTTT.

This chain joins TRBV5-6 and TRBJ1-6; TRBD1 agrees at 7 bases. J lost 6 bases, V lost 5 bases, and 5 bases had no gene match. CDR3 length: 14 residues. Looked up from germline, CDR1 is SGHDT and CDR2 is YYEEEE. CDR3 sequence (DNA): TGTGCCAGCAGACTCGGGACAGTTAATTCACCCCTCCACTTT. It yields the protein CASRLGTVNSPLHF.

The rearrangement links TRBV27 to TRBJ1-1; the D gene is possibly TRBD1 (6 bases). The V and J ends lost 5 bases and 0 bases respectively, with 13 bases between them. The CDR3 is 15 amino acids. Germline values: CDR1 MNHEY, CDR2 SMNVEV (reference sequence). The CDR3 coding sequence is TGTGCCAGCAGTCTCAACCAGGGGCTGAACACTGAAGCTTTCTTT. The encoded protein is CASSLNQGLNTEAFF.

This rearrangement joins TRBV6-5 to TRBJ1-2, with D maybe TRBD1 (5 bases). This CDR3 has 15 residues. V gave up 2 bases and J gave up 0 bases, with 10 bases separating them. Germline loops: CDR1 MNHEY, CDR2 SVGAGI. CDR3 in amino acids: CASSYSPGSNYGYTF. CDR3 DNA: TGTGCCAGCAGTTACAGTCCAGGGTCTAACTATGGCTACACCTTC.

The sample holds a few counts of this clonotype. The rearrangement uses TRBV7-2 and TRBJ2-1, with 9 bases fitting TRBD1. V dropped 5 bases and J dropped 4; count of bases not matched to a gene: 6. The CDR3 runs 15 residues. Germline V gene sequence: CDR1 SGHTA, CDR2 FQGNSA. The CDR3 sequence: CASSLGTGIYNEQFF. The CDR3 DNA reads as TGTGCCAGCAGCCTCGGGACAGGGATTTACAATGAGCAGTTCTTC.

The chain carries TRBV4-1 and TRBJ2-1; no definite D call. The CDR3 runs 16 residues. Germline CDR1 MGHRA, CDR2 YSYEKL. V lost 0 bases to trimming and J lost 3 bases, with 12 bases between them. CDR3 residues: CASSQDNSMNYNEQFF. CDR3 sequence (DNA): TGCGCCAGCAGCCAAGATAACAGCATGAACTACAATGAGCAGTTCTTC.

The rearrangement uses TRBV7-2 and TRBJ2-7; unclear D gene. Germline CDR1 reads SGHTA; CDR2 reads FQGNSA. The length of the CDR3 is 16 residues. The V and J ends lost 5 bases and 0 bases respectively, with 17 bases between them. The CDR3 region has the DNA TGTGCCAGCAGCCGCTCGTCAGCCTCTTTCTCCTACGAGCAGTACTTC. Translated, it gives CASSRSSASFSYEQYF.